The T cell receptor (beta chain) under discussion was sequenced for a study of T cell responses to AZD1222 COVID-19 vaccine. The wider study: Second-dose recipients at about 4 or about 12 weeks were treated as one pooled group. Study-wide results and caveats: The study identified only five or six AZD1222 recipients as seropositive at baseline. Clonal diversity may have been underestimated, and the donors were mostly white British, with more females than males.

As concerns this clone: Antigen: not known.

V was trimmed by 0 bases and J by 1 base, leaving 7 bases between them. Germline V gives CDR1 SGDLS, CDR2 YYNGEE. The CDR3 sequence is 14 residues long. The table came from immunoSEQ multiplex PCR; TCRdb's copy has only in-frame clones and leaves some out. The sample records roughly 190,000 clones, approximately 91% being singletons. Here the sequenced sample was peripheral blood, taken on day 0 of AZD1222 vaccination. The chain is built from TRBV9 and TRBJ1-1; D gene ambiguous. This TCR was recovered from an adult in good health. Written as DNA, the CDR3 is TGTGCCAGCAGCGTAGCTACCAAGAACACTGAAGCTTTCTTT. It translates to CASSVATKNTEAFF.